A single TCR beta chain is shown here with its context. Its antigen is as yet unknown. A single base separates this from a much larger clone, so it may be a read error. V gave up 5 bases and J gave up 6 bases, with 17 bases separating them. This CDR3 has 14 residues. CDR1 is MNHEY and CDR2 is SMNVEV in the germline V gene (reference sequence). Time point given: newly diagnosed GD, antithyroid drugs for less than 3 months. Researchers made the TCR library from RNA that was extracted from PBMCs. Guidelines of the American Thyroid Association were used to diagnose Graves' disease. The data derive from a study of regulatory T cells in long-lasting Graves disease. Both iRepertoire HTBI primers and Arm-PCR of CDR3 regions were used to build the TCR beta libraries. MiXCR, applied by TCRdb to the multiplex PCR reads, yields one record per CDR3 protein. In the table there are about 220,000 distinct CDR3 sequences, roughly a fifth of which are singletons.

Study observations and caveats: Persistent disease showed a preference for TRBV28, TRBJ1-2 and TRBJ2-5. Persistent Graves' disease cases displayed lower TCR diversity than newly diagnosed ones.

This same sample was also taken into another study, of T cells in Graves' hyperthyroidism and ophthalmopathy. From that report: An initial round of RT-PCR targeting the TCR CDR3 relied on the HTBI primer set.

The gene calls are TRBV27 and TRBJ2-7; D remains ambiguous. The receptor comes from a woman aged 30 to 39 with Graves disease. The source material was peripheral blood mononuclear cells (PBMCs), sampled at new diagnosis, from a patient treated with antithyroid drugs. CDR3 in DNA: TGTGCCAGCAGTGATGCCGCGACTGCTTGCGAGCAGTACTTC. Translation gives CASSDAATACEQYF.